The TCR beta chain under discussion was sequenced for a study of blood T cell repertoires in COVID-19. The protocol was immunoSEQ multiplex PCR, while the TCRdb copy is restricted to in-frame clones and leaves out a portion. Of about 80,000 clones listed, around 86% are singletons. V gave up 3 bases and J gave up 2 bases, with 9 bases separating them. The length of the CDR3 is 13 residues. Germline values: CDR1 DFQATT, CDR2 SNEGSKA (reference sequence). This chain uses TRBV20-1 with TRBJ2-3; D is uncertain. This clonotype originated in a human donor in a cohort sampled during active COVID-19. Sequencing input: peripheral blood. CDR3 amino acids: CSASMLVTDTQYF. CDR3 nucleotides: TGCAGTGCTAGTATGCTAGTCACAGATACGCAGTATTTT.